The TCR beta chain described here comes from a study of control samples from healthy donors and cancer patients. Assay used: immunoSEQ multiplex PCR; TCRdb lists only in-frame clones, some missing. The sample yields under 200,000 clones, 95% to 96% seen once. Trimming cost V 1 base and J 1 base, with 11 bases left between them. Looked up from germline, CDR1 is SGHDT and CDR2 is YYEEEE. This CDR3 is built from 15 residues. The source material was blood. The sequence was collected from a woman in her 30s in good health. This rearrangement joins TRBV5-6 to TRBJ1-1, with D uncertain. CDR3 sequence reads: CASSLLRRGNTEAFF. The CDR3 region has the DNA TGTGCCAGCAGCTTGCTGCGCCGGGGGAACACTGAAGCTTTCTTT.